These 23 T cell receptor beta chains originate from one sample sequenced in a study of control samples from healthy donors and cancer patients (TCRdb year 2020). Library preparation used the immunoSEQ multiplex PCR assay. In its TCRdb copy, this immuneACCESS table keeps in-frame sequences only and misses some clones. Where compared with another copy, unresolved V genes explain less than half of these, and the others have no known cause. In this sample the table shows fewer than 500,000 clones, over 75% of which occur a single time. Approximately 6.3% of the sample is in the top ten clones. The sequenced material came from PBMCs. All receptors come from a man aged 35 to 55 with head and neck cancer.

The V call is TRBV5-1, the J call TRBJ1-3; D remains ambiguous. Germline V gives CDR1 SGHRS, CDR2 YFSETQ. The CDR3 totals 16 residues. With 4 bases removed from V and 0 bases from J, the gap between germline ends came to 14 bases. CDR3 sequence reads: CASSPPDTSSGNTIYF. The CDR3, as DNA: TGCGCCAGCAGCCCCCCCGACACGAGCTCTGGAAACACCATATATTTT.

The CDR3 loop reads CASSFGNAETQYF. As DNA, the CDR3 is TGTGCCAGCAGTTTTGGGAATGCGGAGACCCAGTACTTC. This rearrangement joins TRBV12-3 or TRBV12-4 to TRBJ2-5, with unresolved D. This CDR3 has 13 amino acids. V gave up 3 bases and J gave up 5 bases, with 10 bases separating them.

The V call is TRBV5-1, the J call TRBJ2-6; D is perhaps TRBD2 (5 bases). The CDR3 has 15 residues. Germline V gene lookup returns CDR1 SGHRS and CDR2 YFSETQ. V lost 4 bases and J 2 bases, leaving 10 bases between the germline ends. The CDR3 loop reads CASSTTGTGANVLTF. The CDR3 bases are TGCGCCAGCAGCACCACCGGGACTGGGGCCAACGTCCTGACTTTC.

The CDR3 spells CAWSVRDRVHEQYF. DNA for the CDR3: TGTGCCTGGAGTGTACGGGACAGGGTGCACGAGCAGTACTTC. J is TRBJ2-7 and V is TRBV30; 9 nucleotides agree with TRBD1. Germline CDR1 reads GTSNPN; CDR2 reads SVGIG (reference sequence). Trimming cost V 0 bases and J 5 bases; bases outside gene matches: 5. This CDR3 is 14 amino acids long. The full variable domain, its missing parts supplied by reference TRBV30 and TRBJ2-7, is SQTIHQWPATLVQPVGSPLSLECTVEGTSNPNLYWYRQAAGRGLQLLFYSVGIGQISSEVPQNLSASRPQDRQFILSSKKLLLSDSGFYLCAWSVRDRVHEQYFGPGTRLTVT.

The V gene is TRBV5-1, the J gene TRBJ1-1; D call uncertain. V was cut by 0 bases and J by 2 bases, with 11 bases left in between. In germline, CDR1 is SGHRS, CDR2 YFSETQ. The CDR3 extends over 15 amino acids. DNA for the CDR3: TGCGCCAGCAGCTTGGAAGGGCGTGGAAACACTGAAGCTTTCTTT. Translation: CASSLEGRGNTEAFF. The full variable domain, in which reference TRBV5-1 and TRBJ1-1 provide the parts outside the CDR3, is KAGVTQTPRYLIKTRGQQVTLSCSPISGHRSVSWYQQTPGQGLQFLFEYFSETQRNKGNFPGRFSGRQFSNSRSEMNVSTLELGDSALYLCASSLEGRGNTEAFFGQGTRLTVV.

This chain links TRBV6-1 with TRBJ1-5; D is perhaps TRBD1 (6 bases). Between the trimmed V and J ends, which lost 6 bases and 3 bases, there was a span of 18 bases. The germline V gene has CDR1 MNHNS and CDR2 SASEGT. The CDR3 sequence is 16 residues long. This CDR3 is CASRERDGGHNQPQHF. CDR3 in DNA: TGTGCCAGCAGAGAAAGGGATGGGGGGCACAATCAGCCCCAGCATTTT.

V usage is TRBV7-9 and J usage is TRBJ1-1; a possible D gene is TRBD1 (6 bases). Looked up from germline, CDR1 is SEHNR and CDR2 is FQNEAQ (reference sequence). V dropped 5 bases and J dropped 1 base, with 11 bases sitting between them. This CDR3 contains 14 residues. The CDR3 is CASSLQGQNTEAFF. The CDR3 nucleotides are TGTGCCAGCAGCCTACAGGGACAGAACACTGAAGCTTTCTTT.

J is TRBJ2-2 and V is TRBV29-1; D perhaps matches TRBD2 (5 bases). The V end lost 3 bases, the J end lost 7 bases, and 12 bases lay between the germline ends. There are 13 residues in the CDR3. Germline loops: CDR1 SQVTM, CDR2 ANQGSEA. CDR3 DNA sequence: TGCAGCGTTGATGGGCCCGGACTCGGGGAGCTGTTTTTT. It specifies CSVDGPGLGELFF.

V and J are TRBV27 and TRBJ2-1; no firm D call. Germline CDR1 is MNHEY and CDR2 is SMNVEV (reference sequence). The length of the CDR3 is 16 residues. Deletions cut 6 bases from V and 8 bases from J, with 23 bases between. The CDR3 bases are TGTGCCAGCAGCCCTACTACCGCACTGGGTCTCCATGAGCAGTTCTTC. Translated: CASSPTTALGLHEQFF.

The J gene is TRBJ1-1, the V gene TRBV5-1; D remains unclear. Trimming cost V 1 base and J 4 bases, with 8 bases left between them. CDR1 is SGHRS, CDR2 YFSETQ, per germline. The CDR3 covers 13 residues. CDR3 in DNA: TGCGCCAGCAGCTTGCCGGGGTCCACTGAAGCTTTCTTT. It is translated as CASSLPGSTEAFF.

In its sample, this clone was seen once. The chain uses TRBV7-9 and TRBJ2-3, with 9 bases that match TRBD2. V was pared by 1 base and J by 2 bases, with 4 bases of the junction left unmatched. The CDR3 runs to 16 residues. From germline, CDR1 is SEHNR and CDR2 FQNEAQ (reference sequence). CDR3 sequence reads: CASSLGASGVTDTQYF. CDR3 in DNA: TGTGCCAGCAGCTTAGGTGCTAGCGGGGTCACAGATACGCAGTATTTT. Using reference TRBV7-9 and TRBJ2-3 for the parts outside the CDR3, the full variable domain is DTGVSQNPRHKITKRGQNVTFRCDPISEHNRLYWYRQTLGQGPEFLTYFQNEAQLEKSRLLSDRFSAERPKGSFSTLEIQRTEQGDSAMYLCASSLGASGVTDTQYFGPGTRLTVL.

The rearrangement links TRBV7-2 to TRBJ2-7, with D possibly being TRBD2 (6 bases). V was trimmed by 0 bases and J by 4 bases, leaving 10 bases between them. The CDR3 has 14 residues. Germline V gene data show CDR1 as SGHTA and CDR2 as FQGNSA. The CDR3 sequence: CASSLAWGGYEQYF. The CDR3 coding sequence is TGTGCCAGCAGCTTAGCGTGGGGAGGTTACGAGCAGTACTTC.

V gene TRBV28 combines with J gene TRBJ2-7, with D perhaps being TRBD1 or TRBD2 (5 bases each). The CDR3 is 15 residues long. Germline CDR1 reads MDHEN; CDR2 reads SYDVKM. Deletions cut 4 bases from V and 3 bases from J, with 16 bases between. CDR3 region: CASSSPRGPGYEQYF. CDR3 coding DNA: TGTGCCAGCAGTTCCCCCCGGGGCCCAGGCTACGAGCAGTACTTC.

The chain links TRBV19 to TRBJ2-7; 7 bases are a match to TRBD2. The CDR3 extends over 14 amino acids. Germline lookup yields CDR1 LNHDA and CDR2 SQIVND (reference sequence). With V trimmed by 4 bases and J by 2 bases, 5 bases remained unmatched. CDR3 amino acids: CASSTIAGAYEQYF. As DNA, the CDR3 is TGTGCCAGTAGTACGATTGCGGGGGCCTACGAGCAGTACTTC.

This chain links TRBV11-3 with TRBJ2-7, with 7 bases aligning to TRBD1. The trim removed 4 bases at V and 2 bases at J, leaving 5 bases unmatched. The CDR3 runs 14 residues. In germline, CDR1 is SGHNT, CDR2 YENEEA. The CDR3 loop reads CASSSRDSPYEQYF. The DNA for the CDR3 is TGTGCCAGCAGCTCCCGGGACAGCCCCTACGAGCAGTACTTC. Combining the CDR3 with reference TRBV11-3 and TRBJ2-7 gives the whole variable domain EAGVVQSPRYKIIEKKQPVAFWCNPISGHNTLYWYLQNLGQGPELLIRYENEEAVDDSQLPKDRFSAERLKGVDSTLKIQPAELGDSAVYLCASSSRDSPYEQYFGPGTRLTVT.

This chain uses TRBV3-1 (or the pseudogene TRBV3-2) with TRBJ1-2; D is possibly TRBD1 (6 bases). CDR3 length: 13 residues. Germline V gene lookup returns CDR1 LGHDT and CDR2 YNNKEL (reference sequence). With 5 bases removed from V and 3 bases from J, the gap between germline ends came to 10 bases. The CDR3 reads CASSSGVHYGYTF. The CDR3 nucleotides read TGTGCCAGCAGCTCAGGGGTCCACTATGGCTACACCTTC.

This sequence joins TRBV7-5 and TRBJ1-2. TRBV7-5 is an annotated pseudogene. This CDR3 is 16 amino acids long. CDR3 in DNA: TGTGCCAGAAGCCTAGGACTGCTGTCAGCGAACTATGGCTACACCTTC. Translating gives CARSLGLLSANYGYTF.

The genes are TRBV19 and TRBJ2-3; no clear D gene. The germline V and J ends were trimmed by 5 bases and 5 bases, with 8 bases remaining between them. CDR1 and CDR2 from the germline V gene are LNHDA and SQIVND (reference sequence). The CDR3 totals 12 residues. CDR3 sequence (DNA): TGTGCCAGTAGTTCGGATCGAGATACGCAGTATTTT. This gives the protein CASSSDRDTQYF.

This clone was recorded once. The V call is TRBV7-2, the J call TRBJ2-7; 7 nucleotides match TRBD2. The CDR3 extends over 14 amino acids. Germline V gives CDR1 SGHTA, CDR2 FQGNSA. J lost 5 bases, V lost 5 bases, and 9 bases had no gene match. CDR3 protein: CASSARGGNHEQYF. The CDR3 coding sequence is TGTGCCAGCAGCGCGCGGGGAGGGAACCACGAGCAGTACTTC.

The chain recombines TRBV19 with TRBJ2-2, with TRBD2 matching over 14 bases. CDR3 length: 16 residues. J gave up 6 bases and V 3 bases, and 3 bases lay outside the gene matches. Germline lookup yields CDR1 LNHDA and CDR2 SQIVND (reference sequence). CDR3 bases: TGTGCCAGTAGTATCGGGACTAGCGGGAGTCCCGGGGAGCTGTTTTTT. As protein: CASSIGTSGSPGELFF.

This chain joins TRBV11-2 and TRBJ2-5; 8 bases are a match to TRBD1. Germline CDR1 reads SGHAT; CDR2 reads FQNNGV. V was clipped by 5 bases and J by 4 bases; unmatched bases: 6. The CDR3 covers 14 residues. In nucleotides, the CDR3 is TGTGCCAGCAGCCCGGCAGGGGGCGGAGAGACCCAGTACTTC. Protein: CASSPAGGGETQYF.

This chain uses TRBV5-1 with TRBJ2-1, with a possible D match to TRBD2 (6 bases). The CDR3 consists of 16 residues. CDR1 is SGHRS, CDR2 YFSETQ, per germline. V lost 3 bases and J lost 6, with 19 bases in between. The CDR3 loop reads CASSSLWTTAANEQFF. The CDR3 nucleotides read TGCGCCAGCAGCTCGCTTTGGACTACAGCGGCCAATGAGCAGTTCTTC.

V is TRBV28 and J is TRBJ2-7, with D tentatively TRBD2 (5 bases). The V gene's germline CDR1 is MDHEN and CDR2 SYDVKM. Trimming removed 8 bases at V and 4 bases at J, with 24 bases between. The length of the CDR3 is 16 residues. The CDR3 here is CASGRWAEGAIYEQYF. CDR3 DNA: TGTGCCAGCGGGCGTTGGGCAGAGGGCGCTATATACGAGCAGTACTTC.